This T cell receptor beta chain was captured in a study of blood T cells in healthy people across ages. The length of the CDR3 is 14 residues. The junction had 10 bases not matched to a gene; V was cut back by 5 bases and J by 9 bases. Notes on this clonotype: Its antigen is as yet unknown.

The donors, healthy Caucasians from Russia, were aged 6 to 90. The amount of total RNA extracted per sample was at least 5.5 micrograms. Using a J-beta primer mix together with a sample-barcoded 5' primer, a second PCR was run for roughly 6 to 12 cycles. TCRdb used MiXCR to reprocess the 5' RACE reads, holding one entry per CDR3 protein. This table has approximately 880,000 distinct CDR3 sequences, about 48% appearing once. Notes on the study in general: Long-lived donors exceeded aged donors in naive CD4+ cells and diversity. Investigators treated diversity estimates from one million T cells as underestimates.

The chain recombines TRBV12-3 or TRBV12-4 with TRBJ1-5, with 7 bases that match TRBD1. The specimen was blood. This clonotype originated in a man aged 25 to 45 in good health. CDR3 DNA: TGTGCCAGCAGTCCGACAGGGTTTGGTCTGCCCCAGCATTTT. This codes for CASSPTGFGLPQHF.